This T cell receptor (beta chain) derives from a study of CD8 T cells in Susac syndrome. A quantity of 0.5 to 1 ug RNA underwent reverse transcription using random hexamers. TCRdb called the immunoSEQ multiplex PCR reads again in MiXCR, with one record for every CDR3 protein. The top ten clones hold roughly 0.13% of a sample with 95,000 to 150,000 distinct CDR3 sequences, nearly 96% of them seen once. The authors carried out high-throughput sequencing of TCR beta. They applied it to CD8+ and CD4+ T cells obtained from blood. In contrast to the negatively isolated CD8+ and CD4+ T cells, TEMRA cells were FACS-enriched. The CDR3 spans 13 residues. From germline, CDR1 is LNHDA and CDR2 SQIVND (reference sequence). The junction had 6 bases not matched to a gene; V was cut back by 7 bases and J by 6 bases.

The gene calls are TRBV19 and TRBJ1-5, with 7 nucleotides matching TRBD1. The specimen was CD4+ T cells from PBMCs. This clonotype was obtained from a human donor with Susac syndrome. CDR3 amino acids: CASNPQGRQPQHF. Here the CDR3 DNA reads TGTGCCAGTAATCCACAGGGGCGTCAGCCCCAGCATTTT. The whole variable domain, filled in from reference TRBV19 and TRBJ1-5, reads DGGITQSPKYLFRKEGQNVTLSCEQNLNHDAMYWYRQDPGQGLRLIYYSQIVNDFQKGDIAEGYSVSREKKESFPLTVTSAQKNPTAFYLCASNPQGRQPQHFGDGTRLSIL.